The rows below give T cell receptor beta chains drawn from one sample of a study of cytomegalovirus exposure and HLA in healthy donors. Here immunoSEQ multiplex PCR was the method, and the copy in TCRdb shows in-frame clones only, minus some. The top ten clones hold roughly 6% of a sample with about 110,000 clones, 65% to 85% of them seen once. Sequenced input: PBMCs. The origin of the receptors is a male donor in good health and CMV-seronegative. Each CDR3 is given with its conserved first and last residue. The order of the fields is V gene, D gene, clone size, J gene, CDR3 DNA, CDR3 protein. D genes are given only for firm matches. Not all rows give a size; the values are once, few, many and, for expanded clones, a class.

TRBV9	TRBD1	once	TRBJ1-4	TGTGCCTCCGGGGACAGTCGTGAAAAACTGTTTTTT	CASGDSREKLFF
TRBV5-4	-	-	TRBJ2-5	TGTGCCAGCAGCTTGGGGGGGACACATACTCAAGAGACCCAGTACTTC	CASSLGGTHTQETQYF
TRBV28	-	-	TRBJ2-3	TGTGCCAGCAGTCCCGGAGGCTTACTTCCAGATACGCAGTATTTT	CASSPGGLLPDTQYF
TRBV28	-	-	TRBJ2-7	TGTGCCAGCAGCCCCAGAGGGTACGTGTCCTACGAGCAGTACTTC	CASSPRGYVSYEQYF
TRBV7-2	-	-	TRBJ1-3	TGTGCCAGCAGTTTGCTCGTCGGGGGGAACACCATATATTTT	CASSLLVGGNTIYF
TRBV6-5	TRBD2	few	TRBJ2-7	TGTGCCACCTCTTCTCCGGGACTAGCGCGTAACGAGCAGTACTTC	CATSSPGLARNEQYF
TRBV15	TRBD2	-	TRBJ2-3	TGTGCCACCAGCATCAGCGGGAACGCAGATACGCAGTATTTT	CATSISGNADTQYF
TRBV5-5	TRBD1	-	TRBJ1-2	TGTGCCAGCAGCATAGATCTCGGACAGGGAGGCTACACCTTC	CASSIDLGQGGYTF
TRBV19	-	-	TRBJ1-5	TGTGCCAGTAGTTCCCCGACAGCGAAGCAGCCCCAGCATTTT	CASSSPTAKQPQHF
TRBV11-2	-	few	TRBJ2-7	TGTGCCAGCAGCCAATCGGACAGTCTCTCCTACGAGCAGTACTTC	CASSQSDSLSYEQYF
TRBV27	TRBD2	-	TRBJ2-5	TGTGCCAGCAGCGAGGGACTAGCGGGAATTTTGGTCCAAGAGACCCAGTACTTC	CASSEGLAGILVQETQYF
TRBV7-8	-	few	TRBJ2-3	TGTGCCAGCAGCTCCGCCAGGAGGGGCATCACCGCCGGAGATACGCAGTATTTT	CASSSARRGITAGDTQYF
TRBV27	-	-	TRBJ1-2	TGTGCCAGCAGTTTTGGACTCGACTATGGCTACACCTTC	CASSFGLDYGYTF
TRBV4-1	TRBD1	-	TRBJ1-6	TGCGCCAGCAGCGACAGGGACAGGGCGGCCACTTCACCCCTCCACTTT	CASSDRDRAATSPLHF
TRBV2	TRBD1	once	TRBJ1-2	TGTGCCAGCAGCACGGACAGGGGAATTCATGGCTACACCTTC	CASSTDRGIHGYTF
TRBV27	-	-	TRBJ1-4	TGTGCCAGCAGTTTATTCAGGGAAGGGGCTGGGGAAAAACTGTTTTTT	CASSLFREGAGEKLFF
TRBV19	TRBD1	-	TRBJ1-1	TGTGCCAGTAGGAGGGAAGGGGGCATGAACACTGAAGCTTTCTTT	CASRREGGMNTEAFF
TRBV28	TRBD2	-	TRBJ2-1	TGTGCCAGCAGTCCAACCCCTCTCCTAGCGGGGAACTACAATGAGCAGTTCTTC	CASSPTPLLAGNYNEQFF
TRBV4-3	-	-	TRBJ2-3	TGCGCCAGCAGCCAAGATGGAACAGGAGATACTAGCACAGATACGCAGTATTTT	CASSQDGTGDTSTDTQYF
TRBV4-2	-	once	TRBJ1-5	TGTGCCAGCAGCCAGCAACAGGGTACCGGGCAGCCCCAGCATTTT	CASSQQQGTGQPQHF
TRBV7-2	TRBD2	-	TRBJ2-3	TGTGCCTCCCGGGAGGGTCACACAGATACGCAGTATTTT	CASREGHTDTQYF
TRBV10-1	-	-	TRBJ2-1	TGCGCCAGCAGGATCCATGAGCCCCACAATGAGCAGTTCTTC	CASRIHEPHNEQFF
TRBV9	TRBD1	-	TRBJ2-2	TGTGCCAGCAGCGTAGAAGGACAGGCCGGGGAGCTGTTTTTT	CASSVEGQAGELFF
TRBV27	-	-	TRBJ2-1	TGTGCCAGCAGTTTGCCAGGGTTGACCTCCTACAATGAGCAGTTCTTC	CASSLPGLTSYNEQFF
TRBV5-1	TRBD2	-	TRBJ2-1	TGCGCCAGCAGCCGAGGGGTAGCGGGGAACAATGAGCAGTTCTTC	CASSRGVAGNNEQFF
TRBV6-1	-	-	TRBJ2-3	TGTGCCAGCAGGGGTTGGACAGCTACAGATACGCAGTATTTT	CASRGWTATDTQYF
TRBV5-1	TRBD2	-	TRBJ2-1	TGCGCCAGCAGCCCGCTAGCGGTCTCCTACAATGAGCAGTTCTTC	CASSPLAVSYNEQFF
TRBV5-1	TRBD1	few	TRBJ2-6	TGCGCCAGCAGAGCTTGGGATCTCCGGGACAGGGGATCTGGGGCCAACGTCCTGACTTTC	CASRAWDLRDRGSGANVLTF
TRBV5-1	TRBD1	-	TRBJ2-1	TGCGCCAGCAGAGTGACAGGGGGTCAAAATGAGCAGTTCTTC	CASRVTGGQNEQFF
TRBV27	-	once	TRBJ1-1	TGTGCCAGCAGTCCCTTTTCGAGGCGGAACACTGAAGCTTTCTTT	CASSPFSRRNTEAFF
TRBV5-4	-	-	TRBJ2-1	TGTGCCAGCAGCTCGGGCAAAACGGGGGTTGCCTACAATGAGCAGTTCTTC	CASSSGKTGVAYNEQFF
TRBV30	-	-	TRBJ2-6	TGTGCCTGGAGACAGGCTCTCTCTGGGGCCAACGTCCTGACTTTC	CAWRQALSGANVLTF
TRBV10-3	-	-	TRBJ2-3	TGTGCCGGGGCGGACAGCACAGATACGCAGTATTTT	CAGADSTDTQYF
TRBV18	TRBD1	-	TRBJ1-5	TGTGCCAGCTCAAGAAGACAGGGGGGCAATCAGCCCCAGCATTTT	CASSRRQGGNQPQHF
TRBV5-5	-	-	TRBJ1-2	TGTGCCAGCGAAAAGGCCGCAAGCGTTGAGGGCTACACCTTC	CASEKAASVEGYTF
TRBV2	-	-	TRBJ1-2	TGTGCCAGCAGTCAAAGGCCGGACAGCAACTATGGCTACACCTTC	CASSQRPDSNYGYTF
TRBV7-2	TRBD2	-	TRBJ2-7	TGTGCCAGCAGCTTAGTGGGCCTTGGTAGCGGGACTCTCTACGAGCAGTACTTC	CASSLVGLGSGTLYEQYF
TRBV15	-	-	TRBJ2-5	TGTGCCACCAGCTACCGGGAGCAAGAGACCCAGTACTTC	CATSYREQETQYF
TRBV9	-	-	TRBJ2-7	TGTGCCAGCAGCGTAGACGGACTCAGGTCCCGCGAGCAGTACTTC	CASSVDGLRSREQYF
TRBV2	-	-	TRBJ2-1	TGTGCCAGCAGTGAAATCGGCCGCCTTCAGGGGAATGAGCAGTTCTTC	CASSEIGRLQGNEQFF
TRBV5-1	-	-	TRBJ2-3	TGCGCCAGCAGCTTGGAAGCCACAGATACGCAGTATTTT	CASSLEATDTQYF
TRBV5-1	-	-	TRBJ1-1	TGCGCCAGCGGAACAGCGAACACTGAAGCTTTCTTT	CASGTANTEAFF
TRBV23-1	TRBD2	-	TRBJ2-5	TGCGCCAGCACTAGCGGGAGGGCCCAAGAGACCCAGTACTTC	CASTSGRAQETQYF
TRBV7-3	TRBD2	-	TRBJ2-1	TGTGCCAGCAGCTTGAGCGGGAGCACTGAGCAGTTCTTC	CASSLSGSTEQFF
TRBV12-5	-	-	TRBJ2-7	TGTGCTAGTGGTTCGAGGGTTGGCGAGCAGTACTTC	CASGSRVGEQYF
TRBV10-3	-	few	TRBJ2-1	TGTGCCATCAGTGAGATGGGCACAATAGAGCAGTTCTTC	CAISEMGTIEQFF
TRBV19	-	-	TRBJ2-1	TGTGCCAGTTTGGACCCAGGGGACCACAATGAGCAGTTCTTC	CASLDPGDHNEQFF
TRBV5-1	-	-	TRBJ1-1	TGCGCCAGCAGCTTGGGGGCATCTGAAGCTTTCTTT	CASSLGASEAFF
TRBV11-3	TRBD1	-	TRBJ2-1	TGTGCCAGCAGCTCCACGGGACAGGGTCTGGATGAGCAGTTCTTC	CASSSTGQGLDEQFF
TRBV5-1	TRBD1	-	TRBJ1-2	TGCGCCAGCAGCCGTATCCGGGACAGGGGATATGGCTACACCTTC	CASSRIRDRGYGYTF
TRBV7-6	TRBD1	few	TRBJ1-5	TGTGCCAGCAGCACCGACAGGGACCAGCCCCAGCATTTT	CASSTDRDQPQHF
TRBV27	-	-	TRBJ2-3	TGTGCCAGCAGGGGCCAATTGACAGATACGCAGTATTTT	CASRGQLTDTQYF
TRBV11-2	TRBD1	-	TRBJ2-7	TGTGCCAGCAGCTTAGATAGGGGACAGGGCAGGCAGCAGTACTTC	CASSLDRGQGRQQYF
TRBV9	TRBD2	-	TRBJ2-1	TGTGCCAGCAGCGTTTACCCCGGGACAAGGGGACTAGTAGAGCAGTTCTTC	CASSVYPGTRGLVEQFF